This paragraph covers one TCR beta chain sequence. These data are taken from a study of control samples from healthy donors and cancer patients. The table came from immunoSEQ multiplex PCR; TCRdb's copy has only in-frame clones and leaves some out. The sample lists roughly 55,000 clones, 90% to 96% occurring once. Germline CDR1 is LNHDA and CDR2 is SQIVND (reference sequence). V gave up 4 bases and J gave up 0 bases; unmatched junction bases: 3. The CDR3 is 15 residues long. Sequenced input: blood. The TCR comes from a young woman in good health. V is TRBV19 and J is TRBJ1-5, with 7 bases that match TRBD1. The CDR3 loop reads CASSRDRYSNQPQHF. The CDR3 bases are TGTGCCAGTAGTAGGGACAGATATAGCAATCAGCCCCAGCATTTT.